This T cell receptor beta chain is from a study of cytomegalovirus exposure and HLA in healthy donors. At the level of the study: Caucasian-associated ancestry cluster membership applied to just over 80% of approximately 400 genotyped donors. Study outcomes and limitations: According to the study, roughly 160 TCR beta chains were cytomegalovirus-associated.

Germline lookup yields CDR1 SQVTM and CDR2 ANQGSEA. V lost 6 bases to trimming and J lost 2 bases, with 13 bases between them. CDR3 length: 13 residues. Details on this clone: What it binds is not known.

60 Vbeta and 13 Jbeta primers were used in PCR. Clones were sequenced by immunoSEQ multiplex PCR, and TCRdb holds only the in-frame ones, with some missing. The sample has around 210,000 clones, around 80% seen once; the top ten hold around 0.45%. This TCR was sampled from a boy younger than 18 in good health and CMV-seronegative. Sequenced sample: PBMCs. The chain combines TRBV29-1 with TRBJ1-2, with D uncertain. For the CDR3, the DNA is TGCAGCGTCAGAGGGCGGCTCAACTATGGCTACACCTTC. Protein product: CSVRGRLNYGYTF.